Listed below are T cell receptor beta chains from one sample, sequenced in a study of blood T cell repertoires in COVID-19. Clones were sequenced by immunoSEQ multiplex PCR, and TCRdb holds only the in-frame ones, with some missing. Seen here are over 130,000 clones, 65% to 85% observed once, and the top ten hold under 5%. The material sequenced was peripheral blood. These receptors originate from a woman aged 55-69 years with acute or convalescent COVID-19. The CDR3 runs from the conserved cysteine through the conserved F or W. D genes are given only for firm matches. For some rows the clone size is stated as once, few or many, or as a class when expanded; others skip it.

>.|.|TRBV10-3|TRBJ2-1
TGTGCCATCAGGGCGGGGCGAGAGCCCTACAATGAGCAGTTCTTC
CAIRAGREPYNEQFF
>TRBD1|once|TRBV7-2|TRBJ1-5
TGTGCCAGCAGCTTGGGACAGGTGAATCAGCCCCAGCATTTT
CASSLGQVNQPQHF
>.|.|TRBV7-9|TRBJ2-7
TGTGCCAGCAGCTTAGAACTTCCCCCTTACGAGCAGTACTTC
CASSLELPPYEQYF
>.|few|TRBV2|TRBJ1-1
TGTGCCAGCAGTGCGGGGGGGTTGGGTGAAGCTTTCTTT
CASSAGGLGEAFF
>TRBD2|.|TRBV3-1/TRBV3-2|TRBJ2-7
TGTGCCAGCAGCCTATTAGCGGGAGAGACGTATGAGCAGTACTTC
CASSLLAGETYEQYF
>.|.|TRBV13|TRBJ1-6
TGTGCCAGCAGCTTGGGCCAGGGAAAGAATTCACCCCTCCACTTT
CASSLGQGKNSPLHF
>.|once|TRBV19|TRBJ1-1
TGTGCCAGTAGTATCAGTCAGACTATGAACACTGAAGCTTTCTTT
CASSISQTMNTEAFF
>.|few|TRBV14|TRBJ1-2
TGTGCCAGCAGCCACAACCAAATTTTGGGGCCTAACTATGGCTACACCTTC
CASSHNQILGPNYGYTF
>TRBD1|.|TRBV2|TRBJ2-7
TGTGCCAGCAGTGACTTAGGACAGGGAAGTCACGAGCAGTACTTC
CASSDLGQGSHEQYF
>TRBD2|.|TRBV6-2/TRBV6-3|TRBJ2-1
TGTGCCAGCAGTTACACTCAGGGGGTAGCGGGAGTGCGGAATGAGCAGTTCTTC
CASSYTQGVAGVRNEQFF
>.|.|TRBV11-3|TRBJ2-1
TGTGCCAGCAGCTTTGGACTTAGCTCCTACAATGAGCAGTTCTTC
CASSFGLSSYNEQFF
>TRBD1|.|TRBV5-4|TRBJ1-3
TGTGCCAGCAGCTTGGGACCCGGGACAGGGATTAGGGTCTCTGGAAACACCATATATTTT
CASSLGPGTGIRVSGNTIYF
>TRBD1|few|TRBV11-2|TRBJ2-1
TGTGCCAGCAGCACAACTCCGGGACAGGGGAGCAATGAGCAGTTCTTC
CASSTTPGQGSNEQFF
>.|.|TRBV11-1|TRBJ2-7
TGTGCCAGCAGCCCGTCCTACGAGCAGTACTTC
CASSPSYEQYF
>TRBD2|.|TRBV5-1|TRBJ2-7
TGCGCCAGCAGCTTGGAGGGCGGGAGGGCCGGGGAGCAGTACTTC
CASSLEGGRAGEQYF
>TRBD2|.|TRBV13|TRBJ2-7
TGTGCCAGCAGCCTCGACTTGCGGGAGAAGGATCACGAGCAGTACTTC
CASSLDLREKDHEQYF
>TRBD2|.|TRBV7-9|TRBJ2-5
TGTGCCAGCAGCCCGGCTAGGATAGCGGGAGTGGAGACCCAGTACTTC
CASSPARIAGVETQYF
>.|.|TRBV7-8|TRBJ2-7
TGTGCCAGCAGCTTAGCGGGGAGCTCCTACGAGCAGTACTTC
CASSLAGSSYEQYF
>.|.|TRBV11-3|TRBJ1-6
TGTGCCAGCAGCTTCGGACAGCCGTATAATTCACCCCTCCACTTT
CASSFGQPYNSPLHF
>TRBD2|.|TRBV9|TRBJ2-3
TGTGCCAGCAGCGTAGGGACTAGCGGGAGCCGAGATACGCAGTATTTT
CASSVGTSGSRDTQYF
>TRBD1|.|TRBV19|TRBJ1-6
TGTGCCAGTAGTATAGAGCGGACAGGGAGGTTCTCCTATAATTCACCCCTCCACTTT
CASSIERTGRFSYNSPLHF
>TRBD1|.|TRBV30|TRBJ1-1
TGTGCCTGGAGTCCAGGGGGTATGAACACTGAAGCTTTCTTT
CAWSPGGMNTEAFF
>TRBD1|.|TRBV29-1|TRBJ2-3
TGCAGCGTTGTCAGGGGACAGGGCACAGATACGCAGTATTTT
CSVVRGQGTDTQYF
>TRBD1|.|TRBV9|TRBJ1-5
TGTGCCAGCAGCACCGGGACAGGGATCGATGGCAATCAGCCCCAGCATTTT
CASSTGTGIDGNQPQHF
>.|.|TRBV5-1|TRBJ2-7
TGCGCCAGCAGCCCCGCGGTAGTGTTGAGAGCCGGGACTCTATACGAGCAGTACTTC
CASSPAVVLRAGTLYEQYF
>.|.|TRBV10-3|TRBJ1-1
TGTGCCATCAGAGCGGGGACAACTGAAGCTTTCTTT
CAIRAGTTEAFF
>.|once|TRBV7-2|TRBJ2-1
TGTGCCAGCAGCTTAGCGAAAGCCTCGTACAATGAGCAGTTCTTC
CASSLAKASYNEQFF
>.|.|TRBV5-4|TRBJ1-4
TGTGCCAGCAGCCTGGACAGAGTTGGTGAAAAACTGTTTTTT
CASSLDRVGEKLFF